The 27 T cell receptor beta chains below all came from one sample that was sequenced in a study of HIV-infected patients and healthy controls. Reverse transcription used roughly 480 ng RNA and constant-region primers for alpha and beta. Separate chain-specific third strand synthesis with multiplexing indices produced the alpha and beta libraries. In TCRdb, the 5' RACE reads were re-called with MiXCR into one record per CDR3 protein. The sample holds 10,000 to 15,000 distinct CDR3 sequences, less than 10% seen once. All unsorted peripheral T cells were captured because whole blood was used without fractionation. Sequences were derived from blood, sampled before antiretroviral therapy. Receptors were obtained from an adult with HIV infection. The donor label of this sample is uncertain.

This clonotype was found many times. V usage is TRBV4-2 and J usage is TRBJ1-2; TRBD1 might be the D (5 bases). Trimming pared 1 base from V and 7 bases from J, leaving 16 bases between. The CDR3 totals 15 residues. Germline V gene lookup returns CDR1 LGHNA and CDR2 YNFKEQ. The CDR3 loop reads CASSQVGQGGFGYTF. DNA of the CDR3: TGTGCCAGCAGCCAAGTGGGGCAGGGAGGGTTTGGCTACACCTTC.

This clonotype was observed many times. The rearrangement links TRBV2 to TRBJ1-1; TRBD1 is a possible D gene (5 bases). The CDR3 is 13 amino acids. Trimming removed 8 bases at V and 11 bases at J, with 21 bases between. CDR1 SNHLY and CDR2 FYNNEI come from the germline V gene. This CDR3 is CASCPPGSGSAFF. The CDR3 DNA reads TGTGCCAGCTGCCCGCCAGGGTCAGGATCGGCTTTCTTT.

This clonotype was counted at least ten times. V is TRBV30 and J is TRBJ2-7; 7 bases align to TRBD1. The CDR3 extends over 15 amino acids. J was trimmed by 4 bases and V by 7 bases; bases with no gene match: 16. Germline V CDR1 and CDR2: GTSNPN, SVGIG (reference sequence). DNA for the CDR3: TGTGCCTCGTCCCGAGGGGGCGATATTACGTACGAGCAGTACTTC. Protein: CASSRGGDITYEQYF.

By its share, this clonotype is medium-sized. The genes are TRBV5-1 and TRBJ1-1; no clear D. Between the trimmed V and J ends, which lost 0 bases and 1 base, there was a span of 7 bases. The CDR3 sequence is 14 residues long. Germline V gives CDR1 SGHRS, CDR2 YFSETQ. Here the CDR3 reads CASSLESGNTEAFF. In DNA form, the CDR3 reads TGCGCCAGCAGCTTGGAGTCCGGGAACACTGAAGCTTTCTTT. Variable domain in full (rest from reference TRBV5-1 and TRBJ1-1): KAGVTQTPRYLIKTRGQQVTLSCSPISGHRSVSWYQQTPGQGLQFLFEYFSETQRNKGNFPGRFSGRQFSNSRSEMNVSTLELGDSALYLCASSLESGNTEAFFGQGTRLTVV.

This clonotype is labeled as medium-sized. This chain connects TRBV11-2 to TRBJ1-3; 8 nucleotides match TRBD1. V lost 0 bases to trimming and J lost 0 bases; unmatched junction nucleotides: 4. This CDR3 region has 17 residues. Per germline, CDR1 SGHAT and CDR2 FQNNGV. In DNA form, the CDR3 reads TGTGCCAGCAGCTTAGACGGACAGGGAGTCTCTGGAAACACCATATATTTT. Its translation: CASSLDGQGVSGNTIYF.

This clonotype was detected many times. The rearrangement joins TRBV19 to TRBJ2-5; the D gene is possibly TRBD1 (6 bases). The CDR3 contains 12 residues. Between the trimmed V and J ends, which lost 10 bases and 5 bases, there was a span of 14 bases. The V gene's germline CDR1 is LNHDA and CDR2 SQIVND (reference sequence). This CDR3 is CATSQGPETQYF. The CDR3 nucleotides are TGTGCCACCTCGCAGGGGCCGGAGACCCAGTACTTC.

This clonotype was picked up a small number of times. V is TRBV12-3 or TRBV12-4 and J is TRBJ1-2; D unresolved. The CDR3 covers 14 residues. With 2 bases removed from V and 2 bases from J, the gap between germline ends came to 9 bases. This CDR3 is CASSLSFINYGYTF. DNA of the CDR3: TGTGCCAGCAGTTTATCTTTTATCAACTATGGCTACACCTTC.

The chain links TRBV5-6 to TRBJ1-2; D is unresolved. This CDR3 has 16 amino acids. V lost 4 bases and J 4 bases, leaving 20 bases between the germline ends. Germline assignment: CDR1 SGHDT and CDR2 YYEEEE. The CDR3 DNA is TGTGCCAGCAGCCCCGGCAGAGGGTATCTCTCCTATGGCTACACCTTC. It encodes CASSPGRGYLSYGYTF.

This clonotype has just a few counts. The chain has TRBV19 and TRBJ2-1; 9 nucleotides agree with TRBD1. The CDR3 is 14 residues long. Germline V CDR1 and CDR2: LNHDA, SQIVND (reference sequence). J lost 5 bases, V lost 9 bases, and 8 bases had no gene match. The CDR3 protein is CASHRDRANNEQFF. CDR3 coding DNA: TGTGCCAGCCACCGGGACAGGGCGAACAATGAGCAGTTCTTC.

This clonotype was recorded at least ten times. The chain is built from TRBV12-3 or TRBV12-4 and TRBJ2-7, with D possibly matching TRBD1 (6 bases). This CDR3 has 15 residues. V shed 6 bases and J shed 3 bases, with 18 bases lying between them. The CDR3 nucleotides are TGTGCCAGCAGCTCAAAGTTGGGACAACTCTACGAGCAGTACTTC. Protein product: CASSSKLGQLYEQYF.

This clonotype appeared many times. The chain combines TRBV25-1 with TRBJ1-5; TRBD1 aligns across 9 bases. Germline V gene sequence: CDR1 MGHDK, CDR2 SYGVNS. This CDR3 has 18 residues. Losses at the gene ends were 5 bases for V and 0 bases for J; bases not matched to a gene: 11. The CDR3 DNA sequence: TGTGCCAGCAGTCCCCGGGACAGGGTCCCTTATAGCAATCAGCCCCAGCATTTT. Protein sequence: CASSPRDRVPYSNQPQHF.

This clonotype showed up many times. The rearrangement links TRBV3-1 to TRBJ2-1; D remains unclear. V dropped 4 bases and J dropped 7 bases, with 20 bases sitting between them. Germline CDR1 reads LGHDT; CDR2 reads YNNKEL (reference sequence). The CDR3 is made up of 16 amino acids. The CDR3 sequence: CASSPPPLRMANEQFF. CDR3 coding DNA: TGTGCCAGCAGCCCCCCTCCGCTGCGTATGGCAAATGAGCAGTTCTTC.

In this sample, this clonotype turned up many times. The V and J genes are TRBV15 and TRBJ2-5; TRBD2 agrees at 8 bases. This CDR3 is built from 15 residues. Trimming took 8 bases from V and 1 from J; bases not matched to a gene: 9. Germline V CDR1 and CDR2: LNHNV, YYDKDF (reference sequence). CDR3 coding DNA: TGTGCCACCCGGACGGGGGGGCTAATCCAAGAGACCCAGTACTTC. Amino acids: CATRTGGLIQETQYF.

This clonotype is classed as medium-sized. The gene calls are TRBV12-3 or TRBV12-4 and TRBJ1-1, with D perhaps TRBD1 (5 bases). CDR3 length equals 15 residues. V lost 3 bases to trimming and J lost 3 bases, with 14 bases between them. This chain's CDR3 is CASSLGESRDTEAFF. In DNA form, the CDR3 reads TGTGCCAGCAGTTTGGGAGAGTCCAGGGACACTGAAGCTTTCTTT.

The J gene is TRBJ2-7, the V gene TRBV30; D remains ambiguous. Deletions cut 3 bases from V and 3 bases from J, with 9 bases between. CDR3 length equals 12 residues. Per the germline V gene, CDR1 is GTSNPN and CDR2 is SVGIG (reference sequence). This CDR3 is CAWSDTDYEQYF. The CDR3 DNA sequence: TGTGCCTGGAGCGACACCGACTACGAGCAGTACTTC.

The rearrangement links TRBV6-1 to TRBJ2-3, with D perhaps matching TRBD2 (6 bases). Germline V gene lookup returns CDR1 MNHNS and CDR2 SASEGT. Deletions cut 9 bases from V and 2 bases from J, with 9 bases between. This CDR3 contains 12 residues. The CDR3: CASRGNTDTQYF. The DNA of the CDR3 is TGTGCCAGTCGGGGGAACACAGATACGCAGTATTTT.

This clonotype has ten or more counts. The chain uses TRBV12-3 or TRBV12-4 and TRBJ2-5, with 7 nucleotides matching TRBD1. The trim removed 6 bases at V and 1 base at J, leaving 5 bases unmatched. The CDR3 has 14 residues. The DNA for the CDR3 is TGTGCCAGCAGCCCGAGGGGGCCCCAAGAGACCCAGTACTTC. Encoded protein: CASSPRGPQETQYF.

This clonotype has more than one count but fewer than ten. The genes are TRBV12-3 or TRBV12-4 and TRBJ1-1; 7 bases align to TRBD1. CDR3 length equals 15 residues. V lost 3 bases, J lost 4 bases, and 8 bases stayed unmatched. CDR3 DNA sequence: TGTGCCAGCAGTTTGACAGGGCAGGAGGGCACTGAAGCTTTCTTT. This encodes CASSLTGQEGTEAFF.

This clonotype was counted many times. J is TRBJ2-7 and V is TRBV7-3, with D hard to call. CDR3 length equals 15 residues. V gave up 3 bases and J gave up 4 bases, with 16 bases separating them. CDR1 and CDR2 (germline): SGHTA, FQGTGA. The CDR3 sequence: CASSFGIGPRYEQYF. The DNA of the CDR3 is TGTGCCAGCAGCTTTGGAATAGGCCCCCGGTACGAGCAGTACTTC.

This clonotype was recorded at least ten times. This chain's CDR3 is CASSGLAGGFNEQFF. The CDR3, as DNA: TGTGCCAGCAGCGGGCTAGCGGGAGGATTCAATGAGCAGTTCTTC. The chain employs TRBV9 and TRBJ2-1, with 11 bases matching TRBD2. J lost 6 bases, V lost 3 bases, and 5 bases had no gene match. This CDR3 has 15 residues. Germline lookup yields CDR1 SGDLS and CDR2 YYNGEE.

The genes are TRBV2 and TRBJ2-3, with 10 bases matching TRBD2. V trimming: 5 bases; J trimming: 2 bases; junction bases outside the gene matches: 10. Germline CDR1 reads SNHLY; CDR2 reads FYNNEI. The CDR3 has 17 residues. DNA of the CDR3: TGTGCCAGCAGTCCAAGTTGGACTAGCGGATCCACAGATACGCAGTATTTT. It yields the protein CASSPSWTSGSTDTQYF.

This chain connects TRBV28 to TRBJ1-5, with D hard to call. The CDR3 loop spans 14 amino acids. Germline assignment: CDR1 MDHEN and CDR2 SYDVKM. Trimming cost V 4 bases and J 3 bases, with 10 bases left between them. CDR3 coding DNA: TGTGCCAGCAGTTGGCGGACGGTCAATCAGCCCCAGCATTTT. Translated: CASSWRTVNQPQHF.

This clonotype was counted ten times or more. This chain joins TRBV4-2 and TRBJ2-1, with 9 nucleotides matching TRBD2. The CDR3 loop spans 18 amino acids. CDR1 is LGHNA, CDR2 YNFKEQ, per germline. Trimming took 3 bases from V and 6 from J; bases not matched to a gene: 15. CDR3 protein: CASSQGISGGRALNEQFF. DNA of the CDR3: TGTGCCAGCAGCCAGGGAATTAGTGGCGGGAGGGCCCTCAATGAGCAGTTCTTC.

This clonotype occurred many times. V is TRBV19 and J is TRBJ1-2, with D possibly being TRBD1 (6 bases). The CDR3 is made up of 14 amino acids. Germline V gives CDR1 LNHDA, CDR2 SQIVND (reference sequence). The ends were cut back, 7 bases at V and 0 bases at J, with 12 bases in the middle. CDR3 DNA: TGTGCCAGTACTGAAGGGGGAACTAACTATGGCTACACCTTC. This codes for CASTEGGTNYGYTF.

Ten or more counts support this clonotype. The chain joins TRBV24-1 to TRBJ2-1; 11 bases line up with TRBD1. V lost 7 bases to trimming and J lost 9 bases; unmatched junction nucleotides: 34. Germline CDR1 KGHDR, CDR2 SFDVKD. The CDR3 runs to 23 residues. CDR3 residues: CATSRSGQGALVYLKGGFGEQFF. For the CDR3, the DNA is TGTGCCACCAGCCGGTCCGGACAGGGGGCCCTGGTTTATCTTAAGGGGGGTTTCGGTGAGCAGTTCTTC.

V usage is TRBV19 and J usage is TRBJ1-2; D gene uncertain. Trimming pared 9 bases from V and 7 bases from J, leaving 24 bases between. In germline, CDR1 is LNHDA, CDR2 SQIVND (reference sequence). This CDR3 has 15 residues. CDR3 in amino acids: CASHTNEGGGRGYTF. DNA of the CDR3: TGTGCCAGCCACACCAACGAGGGCGGCGGGCGTGGCTACACCTTC.

The CDR3 nucleotides are TGCAGTGTCACAACCGGGACTAGCAGCGTCGAGCAGTACTTC. Protein: CSVTTGTSSVEQYF. The chain joins TRBV20-1 to TRBJ2-7; 9 positions agree with TRBD2. This CDR3 region has 14 residues. Losses at the gene ends were 7 bases for V and 6 bases for J; bases not matched to a gene: 13. Germline V gene data show CDR1 as DFQATT and CDR2 as SNEGSKA (reference sequence).